These T cell receptor beta chains were read from a single sample in a study of blood T cell repertoires in COVID-19. TCRdb's table, derived via immunoSEQ multiplex PCR, lists solely in-frame clones and lacks some. This table holds 150,000 to 200,000 clones, around 83% found once. Input material: PBMCs or T cells enriched from blood (not recorded which). Source of these receptors: a woman aged 30 to 39 who had been exposed to COVID-19. The CDR3 runs from the conserved cysteine through the conserved F or W. A D gene is named only where the DNA matches it firmly. Where a row states a size, it is once, few, many or the class of an expanded clone; other rows omit it.

d_gene,abundance,v_gene,j_gene,CDR3aa,CDR3nt
NA,NA,TRBV5-1,TRBJ2-5,CASSFSGEETQYF,TGCGCCAGCAGCTTCTCCGGGGAAGAGACCCAGTACTTC
NA,NA,TRBV11-2,TRBJ1-3,CASSSPTRVASLTGNTIYF,TGTGCCAGCAGCTCCCCCACGAGGGTCGCAAGCCTTACTGGAAACACCATATATTTT
TRBD1,NA,TRBV5-4,TRBJ2-7,CASSLGQVVLYEQYF,TGTGCCAGCAGCCTCGGACAGGTGGTGCTCTACGAGCAGTACTTC
NA,NA,TRBV10-2,TRBJ1-6,CASSEGAGGSYNSPLHF,TGCGCCAGCAGTGAAGGGGCCGGGGGCTCCTATAATTCACCCCTCCACTTT
TRBD2,NA,TRBV19,TRBJ2-7,CASSISTGGGRDEQYF,TGTGCCAGTAGTATTTCGACCGGCGGGGGACGGGACGAGCAGTACTTC
TRBD1,once,TRBV27,TRBJ1-1,CASSSRTGGDGAFF,TGTGCCAGCAGTTCCCGGACAGGGGGGGACGGAGCTTTCTTT
NA,NA,TRBV9,TRBJ1-2,CASSVDVGTGGYTF,TGTGCCAGCAGCGTAGATGTGGGAACGGGAGGCTACACCTTC
NA,NA,TRBV2,TRBJ1-5,CASSVQGKEQPQHF,TGTGCCAGCAGTGTTCAGGGGAAGGAACAGCCCCAGCATTTT
NA,NA,TRBV27,TRBJ1-5,CASSKDGNSNQPQHF,TGTGCCAGCAGTAAAGACGGGAATAGCAATCAGCCCCAGCATTTT
NA,NA,TRBV2,TRBJ1-3,CASRAGGNTIYF,TGTGCCAGCAGGGCGGGGGGAAACACCATATATTTT
TRBD1,once,TRBV18,TRBJ1-2,CASSPNRDREDYGYTF,TGTGCCAGCTCACCGAACCGGGACAGGGAGGACTATGGCTACACCTTC
NA,once,TRBV5-1,TRBJ1-2,CASSDAQGGYGYTF,TGCGCCAGCAGCGACGCTCAGGGAGGCTATGGCTACACCTTC
NA,NA,TRBV24-1,TRBJ2-1,CATSAPGNNEQFF,TGTGCCACCAGTGCGCCCGGGAACAATGAGCAGTTCTTC
NA,NA,TRBV9,TRBJ2-2,CASSSSLGLLNTGELFF,TGTGCCAGCAGCAGTTCGTTAGGACTGCTGAACACCGGGGAGCTGTTTTTT
TRBD1,NA,TRBV10-3,TRBJ1-2,CAIRSYQRDRTYGYTF,TGTGCCATCAGGTCCTATCAACGGGACAGAACTTATGGCTACACCTTC
NA,NA,TRBV25-1,TRBJ1-2,CASSDSWTGANYGYTF,TGTGCCAGCAGTGATTCTTGGACGGGAGCTAACTATGGCTACACCTTC
NA,NA,TRBV30,TRBJ1-1,CAWSVLTEAFF,TGTGCCTGGAGTGTACTGACTGAAGCTTTCTTT
NA,NA,TRBV5-4,TRBJ2-2,CASSRREFGELFF,TGTGCCAGCAGCCGCAGGGAATTCGGGGAGCTGTTTTTT
TRBD1,once,TRBV19,TRBJ2-5,CASSVWTGQETQYF,TGTGCCAGTAGTGTGTGGACAGGGCAAGAGACCCAGTACTTC
NA,NA,TRBV5-5,TRBJ1-2,CASSHPVQSVGNGYTF,TGTGCCAGCAGCCATCCGGTACAGAGCGTCGGGAATGGCTACACCTTC
NA,NA,TRBV27,TRBJ1-3,CASSPQGRNTIYF,TGTGCCAGCAGTCCGCAGGGGAGAAACACCATATATTTT
NA,NA,TRBV15,TRBJ2-2,CATRNQQTGELFF,TGTGCCACCAGAAACCAACAGACCGGGGAGCTGTTTTTT
NA,NA,TRBV1,TRBJ1-4,CTSSRFSTASDEKLFF,TGCACCAGCAGCCGCTTTTCGACAGCCAGCGATGAAAAACTGTTTTTT
NA,once,TRBV10-1,TRBJ2-7,CASSESAPGRLEQYF,TGCGCCAGCAGTGAGTCGGCCCCAGGAAGGTTGGAGCAGTACTTC
TRBD2,NA,TRBV4-1,TRBJ2-7,CASSQDRYKRSSGGKDEQYF,TGCGCCAGCAGCCAAGATCGGTATAAAAGGTCTAGCGGGGGGAAGGACGAGCAGTACTTC
TRBD1,few,TRBV4-1,TRBJ1-3,CASRSPGTAGNTIYF,TGCGCCAGCAGAAGCCCCGGGACAGCAGGAAACACCATATATTTT
NA,NA,TRBV2,TRBJ2-5,CASERSGTQYF,TGTGCCAGCGAGCGGTCGGGGACCCAGTACTTC
NA,NA,TRBV18,TRBJ2-7,CASSPVGGALYEQYF,TGTGCCAGCTCACCTGTGGGGGGGGCCCTTTACGAGCAGTACTTC
TRBD1,NA,TRBV27,TRBJ1-6,CASSSPDRDNSPLHF,TGTGCCAGCAGTTCCCCCGACAGGGATAATTCACCCCTCCACTTT
TRBD1,NA,TRBV25-1,TRBJ2-5,CASRRGLAGETQYF,TGTGCCAGCAGAAGGGGGCTCGCGGGAGAGACCCAGTACTTC
TRBD2,once,TRBV12-3/TRBV12-4,TRBJ2-3,CASSPGGTQYF,TGTGCCAGCAGCCCGGGGGGTACGCAGTATTTT
TRBD1,NA,TRBV4-1,TRBJ1-2,CASSQDPPITGGGNYGYTF,TGCGCCAGCAGCCAAGATCCACCAATAACAGGGGGAGGTAACTATGGCTACACCTTC
NA,NA,TRBV7-3,TRBJ2-2,CASSLLSGYGTGELFF,TGTGCCAGCAGCCTTTTATCAGGGTACGGCACCGGGGAGCTGTTTTTT
NA,NA,TRBV3-1/TRBV3-2,TRBJ2-5,CASSQAGDGQETQYF,TGTGCCAGCAGCCAAGCGGGGGACGGGCAAGAGACCCAGTACTTC
NA,NA,TRBV12-3/TRBV12-4,TRBJ1-2,CASSFWAGRGYTF,TGTGCCAGCAGTTTTTGGGCGGGTAGGGGCTACACCTTC
NA,NA,TRBV20-1,TRBJ1-2,CGDITGYTF,TGCGGGGACATAACTGGCTACACCTTC
TRBD2,once,TRBV9,TRBJ2-7,CASSPYLAGGDYEQYF,TGTGCCAGCAGCCCATATTTAGCGGGGGGTGACTACGAGCAGTACTTC
TRBD2,NA,TRBV3-1/TRBV3-2,TRBJ2-7,CASSHTTPGTQREEQYF,TGTGCCAGCAGCCACACCACCCCAGGCACCCAGCGGGAAGAGCAGTACTTC
NA,few,TRBV13,TRBJ2-5,CASSLTGQGKETQYF,TGTGCCAGCAGCTTGACGGGTCAGGGCAAAGAGACCCAGTACTTC
NA,NA,TRBV7-9,TRBJ2-2,CASVQGSGGELFF,TGTGCCAGCGTCCAGGGATCCGGCGGGGAGCTGTTTTTT
NA,NA,TRBV7-6,TRBJ2-1,CASSTFRGNYNEQFF,TGTGCCAGCAGCACTTTCAGGGGTAACTACAATGAGCAGTTCTTC
NA,NA,TRBV5-1,TRBJ2-7,CASSLDPGAYEQYF,TGCGCCAGCAGCTTGGATCCGGGAGCGTACGAGCAGTACTTC
NA,NA,TRBV6-5,TRBJ2-5,CASSYGAEQETQYF,TGTGCCAGCAGTTACGGGGCTGAACAAGAGACCCAGTACTTC
NA,NA,TRBV6-5,TRBJ1-1,CATIGGGGNTEAFF,TGTGCCACAATAGGGGGAGGGGGGAACACTGAAGCTTTCTTT
NA,NA,TRBV28,TRBJ1-1,CASSFRGALEAFF,TGTGCCAGCAGTTTCCGGGGGGCTCTTGAAGCTTTCTTT
NA,NA,TRBV5-6,TRBJ1-5,CASSLLGGNQPQHF,TGTGCCAGCAGCCTTTTGGGGGGGAATCAGCCCCAGCATTTT
NA,NA,TRBV24-1,TRBJ2-2,CATGLSGSTGELFF,TGTGCCACCGGGTTATCGGGATCGACCGGGGAGCTGTTTTTT
NA,NA,TRBV5-5,TRBJ1-1,CASSPDSWGTEAFF,TGTGCCAGCAGCCCGGACAGCTGGGGGACTGAAGCTTTCTTT
NA,NA,TRBV7-3,TRBJ2-3,CASSLLGSDTQYF,TGTGCCAGCAGCTTACTAGGTTCAGATACGCAGTATTTT
NA,NA,TRBV25-1,TRBJ2-7,CASSELGGAPADEQYF,TGTGCCAGCAGTGAATTAGGAGGGGCCCCGGCGGACGAGCAGTACTTC
NA,NA,TRBV2,TRBJ1-1,CASSLEGNTEAFF,TGTGCCAGCAGCCTGGAGGGGAACACTGAAGCTTTCTTT
NA,NA,TRBV5-4,TRBJ1-1,CASVQDSNLNTEAFF,TGTGCCTCTGTGCAGGACTCTAACTTGAACACTGAAGCTTTCTTT
NA,NA,TRBV4-3,TRBJ2-5,CASSQDTTKYMETQYF,TGCGCCAGCAGCCAAGATACGACTAAATATATGGAGACCCAGTACTTC
TRBD2,NA,TRBV5-1,TRBJ2-7,CASRSGGGVYEQYF,TGCGCCAGCAGAAGCGGGGGAGGAGTCTACGAGCAGTACTTC
NA,NA,TRBV10-1,TRBJ2-7,CASSESANSYEQYF,TGCGCCAGCAGTGAGTCGGCCAATTCCTACGAGCAGTACTTC
TRBD1,NA,TRBV27,TRBJ1-1,CASRPVGQGEVEAFF,TGTGCCAGCAGGCCTGTGGGACAGGGGGAAGTTGAAGCTTTCTTT
TRBD1,once,TRBV19,TRBJ1-1,CASSMTGLATEAFF,TGTGCCAGTAGTATGACAGGGTTGGCCACTGAAGCTTTCTTT
NA,NA,TRBV27,TRBJ2-1,CASSLLRGPYNEQFF,TGTGCCAGCAGCCTACTTAGGGGCCCCTACAATGAGCAGTTCTTC
NA,NA,TRBV3-1/TRBV3-2,TRBJ2-2,CASSQEWPQGHAGELFF,TGTGCCAGCAGCCAAGAATGGCCACAGGGCCACGCCGGGGAGCTGTTTTTT